The T cell receptor beta chain described here comes from a study of Ad26.COV2.S vaccination and SARS-CoV-2 variants. As for the study in general: Among those in the COV1001 Ad26.COV2.S trial arm was the donor.

This sample's treatment: about 20 received Ad26.COV2.S at low or high dose, single or two shots; five or six received placebo; per-sample allocation not given. Samples analyzed were those drawn on day 63 after the first vaccine or placebo injection. Boston hosted the donor, who was an adult aged 18-55 years. Wuhan-strain SARS-CoV-2 spike was expressed by the Ad26 vector that made up the vaccine. Assay used: immunoSEQ multiplex PCR; TCRdb lists only in-frame clones, some missing. This table holds over 400,000 clones, less than 95% found once. There are 15 residues in the CDR3. The ends were cut back, 0 bases at V and 1 base at J, with 10 bases in the middle. CDR1 is KGHSH and CDR2 is LQKENI in the germline V gene.

The chain uses TRBV18 and TRBJ2-7; the D gene is possibly TRBD1 (6 bases). The sample consisted of peripheral blood, taken in a trial of Ad26.COV2.S vaccine versus placebo. The clonotype originates from a person between 18 and 59 years old who received the Ad26.COV2.S COVID-19 vaccine or a placebo. The CDR3 region is CASSPPDRTSYEQYF. The DNA for the CDR3 is TGTGCCAGCTCACCACCTGACAGGACTTCCTACGAGCAGTACTTC.